Below are 2 T cell receptor beta chains sequenced from a single sample in a study of cytomegalovirus exposure and HLA in healthy donors. Use of 60 Vbeta and 13 Jbeta primers characterized the PCR. The repertoire was sequenced with immunoSEQ multiplex PCR; TCRdb's copy has only in-frame clones and lacks some. The data show a few hundred thousand clones, about four fifths seen once. Sequenced sample: PBMCs. The source is a man aged 30-40 years in good health and CMV-seronegative.

The V and J genes are TRBV2 and TRBJ1-2; tentatively, D is TRBD1 (6 bases). Trimming cost V 3 bases and J 8 bases, with 16 bases left between them. The CDR3 has 14 amino acids. Germline loops: CDR1 SNHLY, CDR2 FYNNEI. The DNA of the CDR3 is TGTGCCAGCAGTGAGCAATCAGGGGCGCGCGGCTACACCTTC. Encoded protein: CASSEQSGARGYTF.

This clone has only a few counts. This sequence joins TRBV5-1 and TRBJ2-3; 8 bases map to TRBD2. CDR1 is SGHRS and CDR2 is YFSETQ in the germline V gene. J was trimmed by 0 bases and V by 3 bases; bases with no gene match: 3. The CDR3 is made up of 15 amino acids. This CDR3 is CASSWTSPSTDTQYF. The CDR3 DNA reads as TGCGCCAGCAGCTGGACTAGCCCAAGCACAGATACGCAGTATTTT.